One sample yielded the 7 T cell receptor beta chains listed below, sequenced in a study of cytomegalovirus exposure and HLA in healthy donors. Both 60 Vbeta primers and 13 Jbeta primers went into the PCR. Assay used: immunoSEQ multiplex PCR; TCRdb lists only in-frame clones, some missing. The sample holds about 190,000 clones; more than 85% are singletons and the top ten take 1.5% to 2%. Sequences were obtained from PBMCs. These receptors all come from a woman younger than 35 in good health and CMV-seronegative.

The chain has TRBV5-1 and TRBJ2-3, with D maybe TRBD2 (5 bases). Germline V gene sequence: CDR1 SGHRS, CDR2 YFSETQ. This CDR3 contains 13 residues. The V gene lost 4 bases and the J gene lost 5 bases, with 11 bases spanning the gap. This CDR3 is CASSQDRGDTQYF. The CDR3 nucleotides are TGCGCCAGCAGCCAGGACCGGGGAGATACGCAGTATTTT.

CDR3 loop: CASLGPGLVYNEQFF. The CDR3 DNA sequence: TGTGCCAGCCTTGGCCCCGGACTAGTCTACAATGAGCAGTTCTTC. This chain connects TRBV2 to TRBJ2-1; 7 positions agree with TRBD2. Germline CDR1 and CDR2: SNHLY and FYNNEI. Losses at the gene ends were 8 bases for V and 3 bases for J; bases not matched to a gene: 10. The CDR3 is made up of 15 amino acids.

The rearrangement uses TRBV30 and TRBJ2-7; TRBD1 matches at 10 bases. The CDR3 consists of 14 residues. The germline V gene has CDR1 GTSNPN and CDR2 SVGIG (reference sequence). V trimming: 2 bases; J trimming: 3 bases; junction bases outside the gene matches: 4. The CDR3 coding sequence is TGTGCCTGGAGTTCCGGGACAGGGGTCTACGAGCAGTACTTC. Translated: CAWSSGTGVYEQYF.

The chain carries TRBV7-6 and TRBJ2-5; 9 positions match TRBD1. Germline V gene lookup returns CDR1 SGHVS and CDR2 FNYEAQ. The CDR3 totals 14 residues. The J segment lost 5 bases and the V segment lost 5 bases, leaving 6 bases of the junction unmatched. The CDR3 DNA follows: TGTGCCAGCAGCCCCCGGACAGGGGCGGAGACCCAGTACTTC. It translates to CASSPRTGAETQYF. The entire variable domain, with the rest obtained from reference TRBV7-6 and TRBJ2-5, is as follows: GAGVSQSPRYKVTKRGQDVALRCDPISGHVSLYWYRQALGQGPEFLTYFNYEAQQDKSGLPNDRFSAERPEGSISTLTIQRTEQRDSAMYRCASSPRTGAETQYFGPGTRLLVL.

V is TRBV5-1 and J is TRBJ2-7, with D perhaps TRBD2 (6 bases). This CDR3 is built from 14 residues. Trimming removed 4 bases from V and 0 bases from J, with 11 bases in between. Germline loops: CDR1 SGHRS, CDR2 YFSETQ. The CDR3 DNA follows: TGCGCCAGCAGCCCGCGGGGCCACTCCTACGAGCAGTACTTC. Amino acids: CASSPRGHSYEQYF.

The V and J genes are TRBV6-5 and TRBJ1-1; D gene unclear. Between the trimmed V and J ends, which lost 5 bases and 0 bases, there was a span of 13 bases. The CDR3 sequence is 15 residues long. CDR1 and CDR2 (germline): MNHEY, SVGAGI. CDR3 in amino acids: CASSPIPRVNTEAFF. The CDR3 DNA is TGTGCCAGCAGTCCTATTCCTCGGGTGAACACTGAAGCTTTCTTT.

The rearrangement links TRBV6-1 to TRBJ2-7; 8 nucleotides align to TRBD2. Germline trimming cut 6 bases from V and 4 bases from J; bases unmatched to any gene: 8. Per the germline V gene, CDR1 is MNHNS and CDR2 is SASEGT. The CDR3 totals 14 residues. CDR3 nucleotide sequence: TGTGCCAGCAGCCACGGGGGGGCCGGGTACGAGCAGTACTTC. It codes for CASSHGGAGYEQYF.